The 9 T cell receptor beta chains presented below share a single source sample, sequenced in a study of Graves' ophthalmopathy and Graves' hyperthyroidism. RNA served as the template for amplifying TCR beta CDR3 regions. First-round RT-PCR relied on HTBI primers, and a second-round multiplex PCR came next. TCRdb re-analysed the multiplex PCR reads in MiXCR, keeping a single row per CDR3 protein. The data show fewer than 350,000 distinct CDR3 sequences, around a sixth seen once. The sequenced sample was peripheral blood. Every receptor here comes from an adult man with Graves' ophthalmopathy.

This clonotype was recorded at least ten times. The chain uses TRBV29-1 and TRBJ1-2; D might be TRBD1 (5 bases). V lost 7 bases and J 4 bases, leaving 22 bases between the germline ends. This CDR3 has 15 amino acids. Germline V gene data show CDR1 as SQVTM and CDR2 as ANQGSEA. CDR3 amino acids: CSARSPQGNGYGYTF. The CDR3 DNA follows: TGCAGCGCAAGGAGTCCGCAGGGCAACGGCTATGGCTACACCTTC.

This clonotype was detected many times. This chain connects TRBV29-1 to TRBJ1-5, with TRBD1 matching 9 bases. Unmatched junction bases numbered 17, after V lost 8 bases and J lost 0 bases. The CDR3 consists of 18 residues. The germline gives CDR1 SQVTM, CDR2 ANQGSEA. CDR3: CSLRYRDRETFSNQPQHF. The CDR3 coding sequence is TGCAGCCTTAGATACCGGGACAGGGAAACCTTTAGCAATCAGCCCCAGCATTTT.

The table lists this clonotype with many counts. V usage is TRBV2 and J usage is TRBJ2-7; D ambiguous. V lost 9 bases to trimming and J lost 2 bases, with 17 bases between them. CDR1 and CDR2 from the germline V gene are SNHLY and FYNNEI. There are 14 residues in the CDR3. The DNA for the CDR3 is TGTGCCAGTATGGCCTTTATCGACCCCTACGAGCAGTACTTC. It encodes CASMAFIDPYEQYF.

This clonotype was counted many times. The chain recombines TRBV5-1 with TRBJ2-2; D not certain. Germline V gives CDR1 SGHRS, CDR2 YFSETQ. V dropped 3 bases and J dropped 5 bases, with 2 bases sitting between them. There are 11 residues in the CDR3. The CDR3 DNA reads as TGCGCCAGCAGCTGGACCGGGGAGCTGTTTTTT. Protein product: CASSWTGELFF.

The chain's CDR3 is CASSPTRGAARETQYF. The CDR3 nucleotides read TGTGCCAGCTCACCCACGCGGGGGGCCGCCAGAGAGACCCAGTACTTC. The rearrangement joins TRBV18 to TRBJ2-5; 8 bases map to TRBD2. The V segment lost 3 bases and the J segment 4 bases; nucleotides outside the gene matches: 10. CDR3 length equals 16 residues. From germline, CDR1 is KGHSH and CDR2 LQKENI.

This clonotype was counted many times. The gene calls are TRBV6-1 and TRBJ1-3, with a possible D match to TRBD1 (5 bases). The CDR3 runs to 15 residues. The V gene lost 7 bases and the J gene lost 3 bases, with 16 bases spanning the gap. Germline-derived CDR1 and CDR2 are MNHNS and SASEGT. The CDR3 nucleotides are TGTGCCAGCACCCGCGGGGGTAACGGTGGAAACACCATATATTTT. It encodes CASTRGGNGGNTIYF.

The V and J genes are TRBV11-2 and TRBJ2-7; no definite D call. Trimming cost V 0 bases and J 0 bases, with 12 bases left between them. The CDR3 is made up of 16 amino acids. The V gene's germline CDR1 is SGHAT and CDR2 FQNNGV. The CDR3 bases are TGTGCCAGCAGCTTAGATCTGACAACAAGCTCCTACGAGCAGTACTTC. Translating gives CASSLDLTTSSYEQYF.

The table lists this clonotype with many counts. V usage is TRBV6-1 and J usage is TRBJ2-3, with D perhaps TRBD1 (5 bases). The CDR3 totals 14 residues. The V and J ends lost 0 bases and 1 base respectively, with 5 bases between them. Per the germline V gene, CDR1 is MNHNS and CDR2 is SASEGT. CDR3 sequence reads: CASSEAGRTDTQYF. CDR3 sequence (DNA): TGTGCCAGCAGTGAAGCGGGGCGCACAGATACGCAGTATTTT.

This clonotype came up many times. The CDR3 DNA sequence: TGCGCCAGCAGCAATACATCTCCCTACGAGCAGTACTTC. It translates to CASSNTSPYEQYF. This chain uses TRBV5-1 with TRBJ2-7; D gene ambiguous. Per the germline V gene, CDR1 is SGHRS and CDR2 is YFSETQ. This CDR3 comprises 13 residues. V was shortened by 4 bases and J by 2 bases, with 10 bases between the two germline ends.